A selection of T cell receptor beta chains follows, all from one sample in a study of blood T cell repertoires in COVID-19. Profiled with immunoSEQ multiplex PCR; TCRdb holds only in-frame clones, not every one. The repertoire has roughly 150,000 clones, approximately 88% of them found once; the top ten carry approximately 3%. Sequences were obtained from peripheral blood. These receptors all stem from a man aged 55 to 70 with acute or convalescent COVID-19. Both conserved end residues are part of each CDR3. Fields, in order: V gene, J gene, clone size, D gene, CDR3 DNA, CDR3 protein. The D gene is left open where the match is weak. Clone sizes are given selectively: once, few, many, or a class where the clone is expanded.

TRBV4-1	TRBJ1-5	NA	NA	TGCGCCAGCAGCCAAGACGGCTGGAGGGGCCTCAATCAGCCCCAGCATTTT	CASSQDGWRGLNQPQHF
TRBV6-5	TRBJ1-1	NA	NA	TGTGCCAGCAGTCCCGAGGCGGGGGGGGCTTTCTTT	CASSPEAGGAFF
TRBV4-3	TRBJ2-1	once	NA	TGCGCCAGCAGCCAGCCCCGTTACCGCGCGATTCTAACGGGGGATCCCTACAATGAGCAGTTCTTC	CASSQPRYRAILTGDPYNEQFF
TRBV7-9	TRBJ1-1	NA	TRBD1	TGTGCCAGCAGCTTCTGGACAGGGCCGAACACTGAAGCTTTCTTT	CASSFWTGPNTEAFF
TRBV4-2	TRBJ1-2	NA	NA	TGTGCCAGCAGCCATGCTCCCCCCGGGACATCAGTTGGCTACACCTTC	CASSHAPPGTSVGYTF
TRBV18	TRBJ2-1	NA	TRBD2	TGTGCCAGCTCACCACCAGCGGGGGGCTTTAACAATGAGCAGTTCTTC	CASSPPAGGFNNEQFF
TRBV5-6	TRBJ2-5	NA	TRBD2	TGTGCCAGCAGCTTGTATACAAGCGGGGGGCGGTTGACCCAGTACTTC	CASSLYTSGGRLTQYF
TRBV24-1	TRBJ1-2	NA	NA	TGTGCCACCAGTGATTTGTCTAAACGGGAGGGCTACACCTTC	CATSDLSKREGYTF
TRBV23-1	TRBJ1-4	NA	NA	TGCGCCAGCAGTCAATTAAAGACAGCTAAGGAAAAACTGTTTTTT	CASSQLKTAKEKLFF
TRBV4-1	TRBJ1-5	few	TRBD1	TGCGCCAGCAGCCATAAGGTGGGGGACAGGAGTAATAGCAATCAGCCCCAGCATTTT	CASSHKVGDRSNSNQPQHF
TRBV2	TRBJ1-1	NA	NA	TGTGCCAGCACCCGACCGGACAGGAACACTGAAGCTTTCTTT	CASTRPDRNTEAFF
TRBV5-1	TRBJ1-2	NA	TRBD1	TGCGCCAGCAGCGGGGACGACAGGGGATTCGACTCTGGCTACACCTTC	CASSGDDRGFDSGYTF
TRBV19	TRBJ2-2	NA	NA	TGTGCCAGCAACAGGGCCACCGGGGAGCTGTTTTTT	CASNRATGELFF
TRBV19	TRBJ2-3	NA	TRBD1	TGTGCCAGTAAACGGGACAGGGAGAGAGATACGCAGTATTTT	CASKRDRERDTQYF
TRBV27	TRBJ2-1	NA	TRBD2	TGTGCCAGCAGTTTGTTGCCCTATAGCGGGGGGGCCCGAAATGAGCAGTTCTTC	CASSLLPYSGGARNEQFF
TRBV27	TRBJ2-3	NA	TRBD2	TGTGCCAGCACCTCACTCAGCGGGGCCCCTAGCACAGATACGCAGTATTTT	CASTSLSGAPSTDTQYF
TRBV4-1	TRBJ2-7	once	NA	TGCGCCAGCAGCCCTGGGGACATGAACTACGAGCAGTACTTC	CASSPGDMNYEQYF
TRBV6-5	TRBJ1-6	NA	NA	TGTGCCAGCAGTACCGGGTCCAGCGGTTCACCCCTCCACTTT	CASSTGSSGSPLHF
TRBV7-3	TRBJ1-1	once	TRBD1	TGTGCCAGCAGCGCCGACAGGGGGAGAGCTTTCTTT	CASSADRGRAFF
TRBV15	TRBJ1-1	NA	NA	TGTGCCACCAGCAGATCGACAGAGAAGAACACTGAAGCTTTCTTT	CATSRSTEKNTEAFF
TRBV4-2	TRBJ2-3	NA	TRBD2	TGTGCCAGCAGTCTAGGGACTAGCCCAGATACGCAGTATTTT	CASSLGTSPDTQYF
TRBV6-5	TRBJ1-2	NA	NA	TGTGCCAGCAGCTACGGGGCGACAGGAAACTATGGCTACACCTTC	CASSYGATGNYGYTF
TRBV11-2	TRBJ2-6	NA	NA	TGTGCCAGCAGCTCGCCCGGGGGAGCCTCTGGGGCCAACGTCCTGACTTTC	CASSSPGGASGANVLTF
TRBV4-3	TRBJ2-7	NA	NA	TGCGCCAGCAGCCAAGATCGAGCTTACGAGCAGTACTTC	CASSQDRAYEQYF
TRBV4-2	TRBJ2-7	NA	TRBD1	TGTGCCAGCAGCCAAGATTGGGGACAGGGGAGATACGAGCAGTACTTC	CASSQDWGQGRYEQYF
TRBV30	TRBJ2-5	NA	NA	TGTGCCTGGAGTGTATGGCAGCAAGAGACCCAGTACTTC	CAWSVWQQETQYF
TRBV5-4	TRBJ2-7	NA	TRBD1	TGTGCCAGCAGACAGGGACAGGGGACTCTGAACGAGCAGTACTTC	CASRQGQGTLNEQYF
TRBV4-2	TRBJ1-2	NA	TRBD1	TGTGCCAGCAGCCCGAGTCCGACAGGGAACTATGGCTACACCTTC	CASSPSPTGNYGYTF
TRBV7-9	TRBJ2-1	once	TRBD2	TGTGCCAGCAGCGGGATAGCGGGACCCTGGAATGAGCAGTTCTTC	CASSGIAGPWNEQFF
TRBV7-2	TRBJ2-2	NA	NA	TGTGCCAGCATCCCTTACAACCAGGGGCACACCGGGGAGCTGTTTTTT	CASIPYNQGHTGELFF
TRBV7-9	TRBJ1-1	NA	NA	TGTGCCAGCAGCTTAAGGGAACGGGGGGTTGAAGCTTTCTTT	CASSLRERGVEAFF
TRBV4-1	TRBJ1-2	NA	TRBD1	TGCGCCAGCAGCCCGTCAGACGGACAGGGGAAATATGGCTACACCTTC	CASSPSDGQGKYGYTF
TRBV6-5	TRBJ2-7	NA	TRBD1	TGTGCCAGCAGTTACCAGCGACAGGGGGTCTACGAGCAGTACTTC	CASSYQRQGVYEQYF
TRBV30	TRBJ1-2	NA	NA	TGTGCCTGGAGTACTACAGGGAGGGCCTATGGCTACACCTTC	CAWSTTGRAYGYTF
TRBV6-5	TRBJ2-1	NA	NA	TGTGCCAGCAGTTACTCTGCAGTCAATGAGCAGTTCTTC	CASSYSAVNEQFF
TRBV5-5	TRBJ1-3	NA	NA	TGTGCCAGCAACCTACAGGGTTTGGGAAACACCATATATTTT	CASNLQGLGNTIYF
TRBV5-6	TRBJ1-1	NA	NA	TGTGCCAGCAGCTTTGCAGGGGTGAACACTGAAGCTTTCTTT	CASSFAGVNTEAFF
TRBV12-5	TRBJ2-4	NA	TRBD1	TGTGCTAGTGGGGACAGGGCCCTTAGAGGCAAAAACATTCAGTACTTC	CASGDRALRGKNIQYF
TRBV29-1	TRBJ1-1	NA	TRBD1	TGCAGCGCAGCCCAGGGGGCGAACACTGAAGCTTTCTTT	CSAAQGANTEAFF
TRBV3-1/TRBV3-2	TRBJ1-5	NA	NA	TGTGCCAGCAGCCAAGATCCGTCCGGCAGGGGAAGTCAGCCCCAGCATTTT	CASSQDPSGRGSQPQHF
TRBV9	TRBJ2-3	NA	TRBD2	TGTGCCAGCAGCGTAGCGGCTAGCGGGGGGGCCGCTGATACGCAGTATTTT	CASSVAASGGAADTQYF
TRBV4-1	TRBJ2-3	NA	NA	TGCGCCAGCAGCCAAGTAGCGGACTACACAGATACGCAGTATTTT	CASSQVADYTDTQYF
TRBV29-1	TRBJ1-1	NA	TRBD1	TGCAGCGTTGAAGATGTCCAGGGGGCGAGCACTGAAGCTTTCTTT	CSVEDVQGASTEAFF
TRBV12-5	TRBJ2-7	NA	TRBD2	TGTGCTAGTGATGGCGGGGGATCCTACGAGCAGTACTTC	CASDGGGSYEQYF